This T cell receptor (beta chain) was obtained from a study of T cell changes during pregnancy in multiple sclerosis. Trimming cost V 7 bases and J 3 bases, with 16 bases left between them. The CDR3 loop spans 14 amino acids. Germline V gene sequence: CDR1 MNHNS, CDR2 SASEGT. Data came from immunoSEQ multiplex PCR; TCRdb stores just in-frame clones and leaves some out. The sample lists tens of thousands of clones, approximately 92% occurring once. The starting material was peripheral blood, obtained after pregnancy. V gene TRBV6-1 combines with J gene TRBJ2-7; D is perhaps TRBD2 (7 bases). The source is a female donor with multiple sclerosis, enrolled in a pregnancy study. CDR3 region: CASTPAGAVYEQYF. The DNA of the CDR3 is TGTGCCAGCACCCCGGCGGGGGCGGTCTACGAGCAGTACTTC.